This TCR beta chain was observed in a study of cytomegalovirus exposure and HLA in healthy donors. In the PCR, 60 Vbeta and 13 Jbeta primers were used. The protocol was immunoSEQ multiplex PCR, while the TCRdb copy is restricted to in-frame clones and leaves out a portion. Listed are about 55,000 clones; approximately 10% falls within the top ten. V dropped 8 bases and J dropped 0 bases, with 10 bases sitting between them. CDR1 SQVTM and CDR2 ANQGSEA come from the germline V gene. The CDR3 spans 12 residues. The genes are TRBV29-1 and TRBJ1-1; D is undetermined. This TCR was recovered from a man over 45 in good health and CMV-seropositive. Sequencing used PBMCs. DNA of the CDR3: TGCAGCTCCACAAGTATGAACACTGAAGCTTTCTTT. It translates to CSSTSMNTEAFF.